The clone carrying this T cell receptor beta chain was seen a single time. These data originate in a study of response to subunit inactivated influenza vaccine. Trimming removed 8 bases from V and 6 bases from J, with 11 bases in between. The CDR3 loop spans 12 amino acids. CDR1 and CDR2 from the germline V gene are MDHEN and SYDVKM. TCRdb reprocessed the RT-PCR reads via MiXCR and lists one record per CDR3 protein. Among about 520,000 distinct CDR3 sequences listed, about 25% were seen once. The sequencing used CD4+ T cells sorted from PBMCs, collected about 5 days after vaccination. This TCR derives from a man aged 45-65 years who received an inactivated influenza vaccine. The chain links TRBV28 to TRBJ2-1; D call uncertain. The CDR3 reads CASGARVNEQFF. Here the CDR3 DNA reads TGTGCCAGCGGTGCTAGGGTCAATGAGCAGTTCTTC.